This section outlines one T cell receptor beta chain sequence together with its context. Antigen: not known. Described time point: baseline pretreatment blood. Specified treatment: 15 Gy SBRT to primary tumor, nephrectomy 4 weeks later. The CDR3 consists of 14 residues. V lost 0 bases to trimming and J lost 5 bases, with 10 bases between them. Germline CDR1 reads SGHVS; CDR2 reads FNYEAQ. This entry is derived from a study of radiation and T cells in renal cell carcinoma. Study-level points and caveats: In blood, top tumor clones expanded by 2 weeks, shrinking by 4.

Repertoires were generated with immunoSEQ multiplex PCR, while TCRdb's copy carries only in-frame clones and drops some. The sample has roughly 120,000 clones, roughly 80% seen once. V is TRBV7-6 and J is TRBJ2-5; D might be TRBD2 (5 bases). The material sequenced was blood, taken from a patient whose treatment included radiotherapy and nephrectomy. This TCR was recovered from a woman in her sixties with renal cell carcinoma. The CDR3 here is CASSLAGVLETQYF. The CDR3 region has the DNA TGTGCCAGCAGCTTAGCGGGAGTTTTGGAGACCCAGTACTTC.